Listed here are 12 T cell receptor beta chains from one sample, sequenced in a study of control samples from healthy donors and cancer patients. Sequenced by immunoSEQ multiplex PCR; TCRdb stores in-frame clones only, minus some. Of about 180,000 clones listed, 90% are singletons. The sequencing sample was made of blood. The receptors come from a woman aged 45-65 years in good health.

CDR3 loop: CASSLSRLPYGYTF. CDR3 DNA: TGTGCCAGCAGCTTATCTAGGTTGCCTTATGGCTACACCTTC. The chain carries TRBV11-2 and TRBJ1-2; the D is unclear. The V and J ends lost 2 bases and 5 bases respectively, with 12 bases between them. Germline V lookup: CDR1 SGHAT, CDR2 FQNNGV. The CDR3 loop spans 14 amino acids.

This chain links TRBV21-1 with TRBJ1-5. TRBV21-1 is designated a pseudogene. This CDR3 contains 17 residues. The CDR3 nucleotides are TGTGCCAGCAGCAAAGCGAGGGGTTCCGGGGGGTTTCAGCCCCAGCATTTT. It codes for CASSKARGSGGFQPQHF.

This clone has only a few counts. The gene calls are TRBV6-2 or TRBV6-3 and TRBJ2-2; TRBD2 is a possible D gene (6 bases). Germline V CDR1 and CDR2: MNHEY, SVGEGT. The CDR3 loop spans 14 amino acids. V was shortened by 6 bases and J by 3 bases, with 11 bases between the two germline ends. The CDR3, as DNA: TGTGCCAGCAGCCGGGGACTTGACACCGGGGAGCTGTTTTTT. Translation: CASSRGLDTGELFF.

This chain uses TRBV15 with TRBJ2-5; D not certain. V gave up 1 base and J gave up 2 bases, with 8 bases separating them. Germline V CDR1 and CDR2: LNHNV, YYDKDF (reference sequence). The CDR3 loop spans 14 amino acids. The CDR3 DNA follows: TGTGCCACCAGCAGAGGGGTACAGCAAGAGACCCAGTACTTC. Encoded protein: CATSRGVQQETQYF.

CDR3 nucleotide sequence: TGCGCCAGCACCAGGGACAGGGGGTACGAGCAGTACTTC. Encoded protein: CASTRDRGYEQYF. This chain connects TRBV5-1 to TRBJ2-7; 11 bases map to TRBD1. The CDR3 totals 13 residues. Germline V gene sequence: CDR1 SGHRS, CDR2 YFSETQ. With V trimmed by 6 bases and J by 4 bases, 3 bases remained unmatched. Supplemented by reference TRBV5-1 and TRBJ2-7, the full variable domain reads KAGVTQTPRYLIKTRGQQVTLSCSPISGHRSVSWYQQTPGQGLQFLFEYFSETQRNKGNFPGRFSGRQFSNSRSEMNVSTLELGDSALYLCASTRDRGYEQYFGPGTRLTVT.

The gene calls are TRBV6-4 and TRBJ2-2; tentative D call: TRBD1 (6 bases). V was pared by 2 bases and J by 6 bases, with 7 bases between. There are 13 residues in the CDR3. Germline CDR1 reads MRHNA; CDR2 reads SNTAGT. The CDR3 region is CASSDEGAGELFF. The CDR3 DNA follows: TGTGCCAGCAGTGACGAGGGGGCCGGGGAGCTGTTTTTT.

The chain is built from TRBV6-5 and TRBJ1-5; no reliable D call. The V end lost 2 bases, the J end lost 7 bases, and 12 bases lay between the germline ends. This CDR3 region has 14 residues. Germline CDR1 MNHEY, CDR2 SVGAGI. The CDR3 DNA is TGTGCCAGCAGTTACGTACAGTCAGGCCAGCCCCAGCATTTT. Protein product: CASSYVQSGQPQHF.

This chain joins TRBV18 and TRBJ2-5; TRBD1 aligns across 8 bases. The CDR3 contains 14 residues. Germline values: CDR1 KGHSH, CDR2 LQKENI. The ends lost 0 bases at V and 4 bases at J; junction bases unmatched: 1. Here the CDR3 reads CASSPPTGGETQYF. The CDR3 coding sequence is TGTGCCAGCTCACCACCTACAGGGGGAGAGACCCAGTACTTC.

This clone was picked up a small number of times. V usage is TRBV4-3 and J usage is TRBJ2-3; D may match TRBD1 or TRBD2 (7 bases each). The CDR3 length is 15 residues. V lost 5 bases to trimming and J lost 5 bases, with 17 bases between them. The germline V gene encodes CDR1 LGHNA and CDR2 YSLEER. CDR3: CASSSRGGMRDTQYF. The CDR3 region has the DNA TGCGCCAGCAGCTCCAGGGGGGGGATGAGAGATACGCAGTATTTT.

This chain joins TRBV5-4 and TRBJ1-1; no clear D. The CDR3 sequence is 13 residues long. The germline CDR1 and CDR2 sequences are SGHNT and YYREEE (reference sequence). Trimming left V 4 bases short and J 1 base short, with 8 bases between. Here the CDR3 DNA reads TGTGCCAGCAGCCAGAACAGGAACACTGAAGCTTTCTTT. It is translated as CASSQNRNTEAFF.

The chain recombines TRBV7-2 with TRBJ2-7; D perhaps matches TRBD1 (5 bases). V was clipped by 2 bases and J by 4 bases, with 18 bases between them. Germline assignment: CDR1 SGHTA and CDR2 FQGNSA. This CDR3 has 16 amino acids. The CDR3 bases are TGTGCCAGCAGCTTAACCGCCGGGCAGGGTGGTTACGAGCAGTACTTC. Protein sequence: CASSLTAGQGGYEQYF.

The chain uses TRBV7-6 and TRBJ1-2; D is unclear. V lost 1 base and J 7 bases, leaving 16 bases between the germline ends. The length of the CDR3 is 15 residues. Germline V gene data show CDR1 as SGHVS and CDR2 as FNYEAQ. CDR3 DNA: TGTGCCAGCAGCTTAGTTCCGGAGGGAGATACTGGCTACACCTTC. This translates into CASSLVPEGDTGYTF.